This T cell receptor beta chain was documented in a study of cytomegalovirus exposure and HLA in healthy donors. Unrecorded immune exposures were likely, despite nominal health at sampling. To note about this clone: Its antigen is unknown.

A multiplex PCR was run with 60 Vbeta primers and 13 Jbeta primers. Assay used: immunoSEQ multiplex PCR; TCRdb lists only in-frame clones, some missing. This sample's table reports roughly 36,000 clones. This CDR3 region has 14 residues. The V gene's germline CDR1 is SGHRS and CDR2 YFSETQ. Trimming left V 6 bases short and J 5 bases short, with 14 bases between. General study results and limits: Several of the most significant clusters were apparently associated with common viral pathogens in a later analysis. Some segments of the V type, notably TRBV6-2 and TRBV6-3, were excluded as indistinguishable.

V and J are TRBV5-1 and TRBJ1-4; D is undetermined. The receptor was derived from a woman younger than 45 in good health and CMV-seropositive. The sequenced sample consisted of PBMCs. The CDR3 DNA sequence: TGCGCCAGCACACTCGGAGAACCAAATGAAAAACTGTTTTTT. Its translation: CASTLGEPNEKLFF.